This paragraph reports one T cell receptor (beta chain). This record comes from a study of blood T cell repertoires in COVID-19. For the study at large: Sample material is recorded as cDNA or gDNA derived from T cells, B-cell-depleted T cells, or PBMCs.

Germline V gene sequence: CDR1 WSHSY, CDR2 SAAADI. This CDR3 has 11 residues. V trimming: 5 bases; J trimming: 8 bases; junction bases outside the gene matches: 2. Original data processing: Reference gene primer amplification yielded estimated nucleated cell counts. Only in-frame clones appear in the TCRdb table, and some are missing; sequencing was by immunoSEQ multiplex PCR. V and J calls and clone size come straight from that table; D and trimming were deduced from the DNA. The table lists just under 150,000 clones, approximately 87% of them singletons. Sequenced: peripheral blood. This clonotype was obtained from a man aged 45-60 years who had recovered from COVID-19. The chain carries TRBV10-2 and TRBJ1-2; 7 nucleotides line up with TRBD1. The CDR3 here is CASSPGQGYTF. The CDR3 nucleotides read TGCGCCAGCAGTCCGGGACAGGGCTACACCTTC.